Described below is a single TCR beta chain sequence and its context. Its antigen remains unknown. This sample is drawn from a study of cytomegalovirus exposure and HLA in healthy donors. General observations from the study: The finding came from a later analysis; first-cohort TCR clusters tended to co-occur in the 95 to 150 validation repertoires.

Only in-frame clones appear in the TCRdb table, and some are missing; sequencing was by immunoSEQ multiplex PCR. The data show approximately 150,000 clones, approximately 88% seen once. After removal of 6 bases from V and 3 bases from J, the junction contained 7 bases not matched to a gene. CDR1 is MDHEN, CDR2 SYDVKM, per germline. This CDR3 has 15 amino acids. Sequencing input: PBMCs. This receptor was identified in a man aged 25 to 40 in good health and CMV-seropositive. The chain couples TRBV28 to TRBJ2-3; 9 bases align to TRBD2. CDR3 nucleotide sequence: TGTGCCAGCAGGGCTCCAGCGGGGGGAACAGATACGCAGTATTTT. Translated, it gives CASRAPAGGTDTQYF.